One sample yielded the 27 T cell receptor beta chains listed below, sequenced in a study of blood T cell repertoires in COVID-19. Sequencing used immunoSEQ multiplex PCR; TCRdb keeps in-frame clones, though not all of them. Here the sample spans 400,000 to 450,000 clones, 70% to 90% being singletons. Sample: peripheral blood. The origin of the receptors is a man in his late teens or twenties with COVID-19, enrolled during active disease.

In its sample, this clone was seen once. V and J are TRBV18 and TRBJ1-1; 7 bases match TRBD1. This CDR3 region has 13 residues. CDR1 and CDR2 from the germline V gene are KGHSH and LQKENI. J gave up 0 bases and V 6 bases, and 1 base lay outside the gene matches. CDR3 sequence: CASSDRVNTEAFF. DNA of the CDR3: TGTGCCAGCTCCGACAGGGTGAACACTGAAGCTTTCTTT.

V usage is TRBV6-1 and J usage is TRBJ1-5, with D perhaps TRBD1 (6 bases). Trimming left V 8 bases short and J 7 bases short, with 18 bases between. The CDR3 runs 14 residues. Germline V lookup: CDR1 MNHNS, CDR2 SASEGT. The CDR3 DNA follows: TGTGCCAGCTATAACGGGGGGGCGAGGCAGCCCCAGCATTTT. It encodes CASYNGGARQPQHF.

The chain couples TRBV6-1 to TRBJ1-4; D not resolved. The CDR3 consists of 12 residues. The germline CDR1 and CDR2 sequences are MNHNS and SASEGT. Deletions cut 0 bases from V and 13 bases from J, with 9 bases between. CDR3 residues: CASSEARLLLFF. The CDR3 nucleotides are TGTGCCAGCAGTGAAGCGCGGCTGCTACTGTTTTTT.

V gene TRBV6-5 combines with J gene TRBJ1-6, with 7 bases aligning to TRBD1. The germline V gene encodes CDR1 MNHEY and CDR2 SVGAGI. The CDR3 loop spans 15 amino acids. Trimming at V came to 2 bases and at J to 10 bases, leaving 8 bases not matched to a gene. The chain's CDR3 is CASSYVAGGNSPLHF. The CDR3 nucleotides read TGTGCCAGCAGTTACGTAGCAGGGGGAAACTCACCCCTCCACTTT.

Only one count was recorded for this clone. The rearrangement joins TRBV30 to TRBJ2-4; 7 bases line up with TRBD2. The germline CDR1 and CDR2 sequences are GTSNPN and SVGIG (reference sequence). J lost 6 bases, V lost 2 bases, and 10 bases had no gene match. This CDR3 spans 15 amino acids. CDR3 in amino acids: CAWSPPGGLGNIQYF. The DNA of the CDR3 is TGTGCCTGGAGTCCCCCCGGGGGGTTAGGAAACATTCAGTACTTC.

This clone occurred once. The chain couples TRBV9 to TRBJ2-5; no clear D gene. This CDR3 spans 16 amino acids. Germline-derived CDR1 and CDR2 are SGDLS and YYNGEE. Trimming removed 0 bases at V and 5 bases at J, with 17 bases between. The CDR3 loop is CASSVGTVARSETQYF. In nucleotides, the CDR3 is TGTGCCAGCAGCGTAGGTACAGTCGCTCGTTCGGAGACCCAGTACTTC.

This clone occurred a few times. The V call is TRBV23-1, the J call TRBJ1-5, with 7 bases identical to TRBD1. TRBV23-1 is classed as an ORF, of uncertain function. J was trimmed by 15 bases and V by 4 bases; bases with no gene match: 9. The CDR3 contains 12 residues. As DNA, the CDR3 is TGCGCCAGCAGTCCCGCTGGGACAGCATGGCATTTT. It translates to CASSPAGTAWHF.

The chain joins TRBV4-1 to TRBJ2-3; maybe TRBD2 (7 bases). CDR3 length: 18 amino acids. Trimming took 0 bases from V and 2 from J, leaving 18 bases between them. The germline V gene encodes CDR1 MGHRA and CDR2 YSYEKL. CDR3 loop: CASSQDIWAGALTDTQYF. The CDR3 DNA is TGCGCCAGCAGCCAAGATATATGGGCGGGGGCGCTCACAGATACGCAGTATTTT.

J is TRBJ2-1 and V is TRBV29-1, with 7 nucleotides matching TRBD2. Per germline, CDR1 SQVTM and CDR2 ANQGSEA. V shed 6 bases, J shed 0 bases, and the junction held 2 bases outside the gene matches. The CDR3 is 13 amino acids. CDR3 residues: CSVRGSSYNEQFF. In DNA, the CDR3 is TGCAGCGTCCGCGGGAGCTCCTACAATGAGCAGTTCTTC.

The V gene is TRBV24-1, the J gene TRBJ2-5; possibly TRBD2 for D (6 bases). The germline V gene encodes CDR1 KGHDR and CDR2 SFDVKD. The CDR3 totals 14 residues. V was pared by 9 bases and J by 1 base, with 14 bases between. In nucleotides, the CDR3 is TGTGCCACCGGAGACGGGGGTTTCCAAGAGACCCAGTACTTC. Amino acids: CATGDGGFQETQYF.

Note on this clone: Relative to the germline gene, one junction end is altered; a read error may explain this. V is TRBV18 and J is TRBJ2-7; a weak D match, TRBD2 (5 bases). This CDR3 contains 13 residues. Germline values: CDR1 KGHSH, CDR2 LQKENI. CDR3 residues: CASSPEVSGNSFF. As DNA, the CDR3 is TGTGCCAGCTCACCAGAAGTCTCGGGAAACAGCTTCTTC.

This rearrangement joins TRBV6-2 or TRBV6-3 to TRBJ1-3, with D possibly matching TRBD1 (6 bases). V dropped 2 bases and J dropped 3 bases, with 11 bases sitting between them. The CDR3 consists of 15 residues. Germline V lookup: CDR1 MNHEY, CDR2 SVGEGT. CDR3 sequence reads: CASSYRGAYGNTIYF. CDR3 coding DNA: TGTGCCAGCAGTTACCGGGGGGCGTATGGAAACACCATATATTTT.

This clone was detected once. This chain uses TRBV6-5 with TRBJ1-2; D is perhaps TRBD1 (6 bases). Germline V lookup: CDR1 MNHEY, CDR2 SVGAGI. This CDR3 is 14 amino acids long. Trimming removed 5 bases at V and 1 base at J, with 11 bases between. In DNA form, the CDR3 reads TGTGCCAGCAGTCCCGCAGGGGATAACTATGGCTACACCTTC. Translation: CASSPAGDNYGYTF.

CDR3 coding DNA: TGTGCCAGCAGACCCGGTGGGCAGAGGGTAGGGGAGCTGTTTTTT. Amino acid sequence: CASRPGGQRVGELFF. V and J are TRBV7-3 and TRBJ2-2, with D tentatively TRBD2 (5 bases). The V and J ends lost 6 bases and 8 bases respectively, with 19 bases between them. This CDR3 is 15 amino acids long. Per the germline V gene, CDR1 is SGHTA and CDR2 is FQGTGA.

The genes are TRBV5-1 and TRBJ1-2; D gene uncertain. CDR3 length: 15 residues. V lost 0 bases to trimming and J lost 4 bases, with 13 bases between them. CDR1 is SGHRS, CDR2 YFSETQ, per germline. CDR3 sequence reads: CASSLEFAGSYGYTF. DNA for the CDR3: TGCGCCAGCAGCTTGGAATTTGCAGGTTCCTATGGCTACACCTTC.

The chain employs TRBV7-9 and TRBJ1-3; TRBD1 matches 7 bases. The CDR3 is made up of 14 amino acids. CDR1 SEHNR and CDR2 FQNEAQ come from the germline V gene (reference sequence). V shed 5 bases, J shed 5 bases, and the junction held 6 bases outside the gene matches. CDR3 nucleotide sequence: TGTGCCAGCAGCCTCCGGGACAGAAGAAACACCATATATTTT. The encoded protein is CASSLRDRRNTIYF.

A remark on this clone: This CDR3 is also generated by other DNA sequences in the sample. V is TRBV3-1 (or the pseudogene TRBV3-2) and J is TRBJ2-7, with a tentative D call TRBD2 (5 bases). Trimming stripped 6 bases from V and 4 bases from J, with 7 bases between. CDR3 length equals 11 residues. Germline V gene sequence: CDR1 LGHDT, CDR2 YNNKEL (reference sequence). CDR3 nucleotides: TGTGCCAGCAGGGGAGCTTACGAGCAGTACTTC. This translates into CASRGAYEQYF.

The genes are TRBV5-5 and TRBJ1-1, with no clear D. Deletions cut 6 bases from V and 2 bases from J, with 17 bases between. The CDR3 totals 15 residues. From germline, CDR1 is SGHKS and CDR2 YYEKEE (reference sequence). CDR3 residues: CASNGVSYRNTEAFF. CDR3 coding DNA: TGTGCCAGCAACGGGGTCTCATATCGAAACACTGAAGCTTTCTTT.

This clone occurred a few times. The chain carries TRBV9 and TRBJ2-3; tentatively, D is TRBD2 (5 bases). Germline V gene sequence: CDR1 SGDLS, CDR2 YYNGEE. CDR3 length: 13 amino acids. Trimming pared 3 bases from V and 0 bases from J, leaving 5 bases between. The CDR3 DNA is TGTGCCAGCAGCGGGACTAGCACAGATACGCAGTATTTT. Its translation: CASSGTSTDTQYF.

The J gene is TRBJ1-1, the V gene TRBV12-3 or TRBV12-4; unclear D gene. The CDR3 sequence is 12 residues long. V lost 8 bases and J lost 0, with 7 bases in between. CDR3 DNA: TGTGCCAGCGAGGGCCTGAACACTGAAGCTTTCTTT. This translates into CASEGLNTEAFF.

The J gene is TRBJ2-2, the V gene TRBV28; D is unresolved. V lost 5 bases, J lost 7 bases, and 8 bases lay in between. The germline CDR1 and CDR2 sequences are MDHEN and SYDVKM. The CDR3 has 12 residues. The CDR3 nucleotides read TGTGCCAGCAGTGTAGTAAGCGGGGAGCTGTTTTTT. Residues: CASSVVSGELFF.

This chain connects TRBV7-9 to TRBJ1-1; D is perhaps TRBD1 (6 bases). V was shortened by 4 bases and J by 2 bases, with 20 bases between the two germline ends. There are 17 residues in the CDR3. In germline, CDR1 is SEHNR, CDR2 FQNEAQ (reference sequence). This CDR3 reads CASSSQPGHRINTEAFF. CDR3 coding DNA: TGTGCCAGCAGCTCACAACCGGGACACCGAATTAACACTGAAGCTTTCTTT.

This clone appeared once. The CDR3 loop reads CASSKNQTLGAGEKETQYF. The CDR3, as DNA: TGTGCCAGCAGCAAAAATCAAACCCTGGGTGCAGGGGAGAAAGAGACCCAGTACTTC. J is TRBJ2-5 and V is TRBV21-1; the table's D call, TRBD1, was not checked against the DNA. TRBV21-1 is a pseudogene. The length of the CDR3 is 19 residues.

The chain joins TRBV5-4 to TRBJ2-1; no clear D gene. The CDR3 runs 15 residues. V lost 4 bases to trimming and J lost 7 bases, with 18 bases between them. The germline V gene has CDR1 SGHNT and CDR2 YYREEE (reference sequence). The CDR3 DNA is TGTGCCAGCAGCCAGCGAAAGGCTAGTTGGAATGAGCAGTTCTTC. Translating gives CASSQRKASWNEQFF.

This sequence joins TRBV3-1 (or the pseudogene TRBV3-2) and TRBJ1-4; TRBD1 matches 9 bases. Germline trimming cut 2 bases from V and 4 bases from J; bases unmatched to any gene: 17. Germline V gives CDR1 LGHDT, CDR2 YNNKEL (reference sequence). There are 20 residues in the CDR3. Here the CDR3 reads CASSQISRDRVPRLNEKLFF. The CDR3, as DNA: TGTGCCAGCAGCCAAATTTCCCGGGACAGGGTTCCACGGCTTAATGAAAAACTGTTTTTT.

This chain joins TRBV3-1 (or the pseudogene TRBV3-2) and TRBJ2-5, with D possibly matching TRBD2 (5 bases). CDR1 is LGHDT, CDR2 YNNKEL, per germline (reference sequence). Trimming stripped 2 bases from V and 1 base from J, with 11 bases between. The CDR3 has 15 residues. CDR3 loop: CASSQREAAQETQYF. CDR3 coding DNA: TGTGCCAGCAGCCAAAGAGAAGCGGCCCAAGAGACCCAGTACTTC.

V gene TRBV19 combines with J gene TRBJ1-1; 7 positions agree with TRBD1. The CDR3 contains 13 residues. CDR1 LNHDA and CDR2 SQIVND come from the germline V gene (reference sequence). V gave up 5 bases and J gave up 9 bases; unmatched junction bases: 9. The CDR3 bases are TGTGCCAGTAGTCTTCGACAGGGCGGCCAAGCTTTCTTT. Translation gives CASSLRQGGQAFF.